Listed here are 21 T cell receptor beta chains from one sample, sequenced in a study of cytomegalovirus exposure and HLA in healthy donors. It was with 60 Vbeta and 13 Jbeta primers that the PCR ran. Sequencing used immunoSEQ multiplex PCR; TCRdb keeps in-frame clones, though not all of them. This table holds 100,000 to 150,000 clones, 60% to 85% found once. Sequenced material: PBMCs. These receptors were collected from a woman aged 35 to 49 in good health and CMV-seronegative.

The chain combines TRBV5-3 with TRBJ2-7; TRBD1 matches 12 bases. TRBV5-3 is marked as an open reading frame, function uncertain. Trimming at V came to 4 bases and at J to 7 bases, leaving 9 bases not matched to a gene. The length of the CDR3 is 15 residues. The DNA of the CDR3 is TGTGCCAGAAGCATGCCGGGACAGGGGGCGCGAGAGCAGTACTTC. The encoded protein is CARSMPGQGAREQYF.

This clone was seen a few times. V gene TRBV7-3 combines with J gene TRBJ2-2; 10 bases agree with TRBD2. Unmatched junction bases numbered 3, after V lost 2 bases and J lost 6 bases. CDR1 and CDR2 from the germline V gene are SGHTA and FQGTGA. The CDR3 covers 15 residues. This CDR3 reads CASSLGAGGAGELFF. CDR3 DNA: TGTGCCAGCAGCTTAGGAGCGGGGGGGGCCGGGGAGCTGTTTTTT. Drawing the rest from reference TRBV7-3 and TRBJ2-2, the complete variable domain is GAGVSQTPSNKVTEKGKYVELRCDPISGHTALYWYRQSLGQGPEFLIYFQGTGAADDSGLPNDRFFAVRPEGSVSTLKIQRTERGDSAVYLCASSLGAGGAGELFFGEGSRLTVL.

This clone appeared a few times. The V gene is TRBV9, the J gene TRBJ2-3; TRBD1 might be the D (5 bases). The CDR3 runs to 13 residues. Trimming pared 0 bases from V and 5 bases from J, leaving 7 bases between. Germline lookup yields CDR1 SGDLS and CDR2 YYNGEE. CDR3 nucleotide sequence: TGTGCCAGCAGCGTAGCAGGGAAAGATACGCAGTATTTT. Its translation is CASSVAGKDTQYF. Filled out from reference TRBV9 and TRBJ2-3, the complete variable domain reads DSGVTQTPKHLITATGQRVTLRCSPRSGDLSVYWYQQSLDQGLQFLIQYYNGEERAKGNILERFSAQQFPDLHSELNLSSLELGDSALYFCASSVAGKDTQYFGPGTRLTVL.

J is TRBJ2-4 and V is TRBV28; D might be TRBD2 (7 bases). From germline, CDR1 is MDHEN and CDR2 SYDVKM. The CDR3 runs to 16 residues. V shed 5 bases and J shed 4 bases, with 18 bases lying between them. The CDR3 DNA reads TGTGCCAGCAGTCTTGGGGGGGGCCGAGGTAAAAACATTCAGTACTTC. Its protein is CASSLGGGRGKNIQYF.

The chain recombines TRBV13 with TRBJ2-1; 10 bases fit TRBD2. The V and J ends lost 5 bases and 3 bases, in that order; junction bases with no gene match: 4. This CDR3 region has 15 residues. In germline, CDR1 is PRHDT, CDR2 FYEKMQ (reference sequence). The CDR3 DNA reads TGTGCCAGCAGCCCCAGCGGGAGGGGCTACAATGAGCAGTTCTTC. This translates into CASSPSGRGYNEQFF.

The CDR3 DNA is TGTGCCTCCGGGACTAGCGGGAGAAACGAGCAGTACTTC. This translates into CASGTSGRNEQYF. The gene calls are TRBV5-6 and TRBJ2-7; TRBD2 matches 14 bases. J lost 5 bases, V lost 10 bases, and 5 bases had no gene match. From germline, CDR1 is SGHDT and CDR2 YYEEEE. This CDR3 has 13 residues.

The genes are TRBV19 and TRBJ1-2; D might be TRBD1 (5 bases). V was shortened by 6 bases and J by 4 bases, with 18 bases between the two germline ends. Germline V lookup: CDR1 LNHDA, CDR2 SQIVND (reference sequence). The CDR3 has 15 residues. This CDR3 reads CASSDTPGLSYGYTF. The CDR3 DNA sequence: TGTGCCAGTAGCGACACACCGGGACTTAGCTATGGCTACACCTTC. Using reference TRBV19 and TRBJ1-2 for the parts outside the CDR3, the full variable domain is DGGITQSPKYLFRKEGQNVTLSCEQNLNHDAMYWYRQDPGQGLRLIYYSQIVNDFQKGDIAEGYSVSREKKESFPLTVTSAQKNPTAFYLCASSDTPGLSYGYTFGSGTRLTVV.

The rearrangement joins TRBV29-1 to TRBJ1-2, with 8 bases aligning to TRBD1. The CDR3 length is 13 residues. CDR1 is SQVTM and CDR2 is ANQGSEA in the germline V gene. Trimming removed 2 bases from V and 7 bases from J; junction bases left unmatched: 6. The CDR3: CSVEPMDRAGYTF. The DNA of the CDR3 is TGCAGCGTTGAACCCATGGACAGGGCTGGCTACACCTTC.

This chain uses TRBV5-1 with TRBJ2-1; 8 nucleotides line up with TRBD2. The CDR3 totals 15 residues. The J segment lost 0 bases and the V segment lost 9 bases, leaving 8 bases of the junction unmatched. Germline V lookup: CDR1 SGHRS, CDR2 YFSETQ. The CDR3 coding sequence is TGCGCCACCTCTGGAACTAGCGGCTCCTACAATGAGCAGTTCTTC. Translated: CATSGTSGSYNEQFF.

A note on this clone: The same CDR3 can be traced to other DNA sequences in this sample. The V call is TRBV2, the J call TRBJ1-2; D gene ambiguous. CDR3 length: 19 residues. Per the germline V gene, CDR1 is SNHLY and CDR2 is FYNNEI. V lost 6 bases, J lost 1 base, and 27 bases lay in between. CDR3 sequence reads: CASSEYLLVAAVINYGYTF. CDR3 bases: TGTGCCAGCAGCGAATATCTCTTGGTGGCCGCCGTTATTAACTATGGCTACACCTTC. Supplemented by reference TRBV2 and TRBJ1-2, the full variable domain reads EPEVTQTPSHQVTQMGQEVILRCVPISNHLYFYWYRQILGQKVEFLVSFYNNEISEKSEIFDDQFSVERPDGSNFTLKIRSTKLEDSAMYFCASSEYLLVAAVINYGYTFGSGTRLTVV.

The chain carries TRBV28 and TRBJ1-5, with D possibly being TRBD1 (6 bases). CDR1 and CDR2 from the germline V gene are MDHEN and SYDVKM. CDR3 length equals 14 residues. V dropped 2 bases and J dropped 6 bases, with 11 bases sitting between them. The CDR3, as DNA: TGTGCCAGCAGTTTAGGGACAAGGATTCAGCCCCAGCATTTT. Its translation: CASSLGTRIQPQHF.

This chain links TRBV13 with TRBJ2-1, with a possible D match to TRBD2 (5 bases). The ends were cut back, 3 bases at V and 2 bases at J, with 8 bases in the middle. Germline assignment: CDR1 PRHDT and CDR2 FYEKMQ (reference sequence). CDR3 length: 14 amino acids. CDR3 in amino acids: CASSFPGTYNEQFF. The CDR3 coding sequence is TGTGCCAGCAGCTTTCCGGGGACCTACAATGAGCAGTTCTTC.

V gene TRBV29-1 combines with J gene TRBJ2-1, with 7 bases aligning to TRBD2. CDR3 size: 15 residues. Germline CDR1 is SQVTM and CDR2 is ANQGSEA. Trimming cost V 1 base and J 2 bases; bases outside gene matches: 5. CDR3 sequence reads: CSVEAQGGAYNEQFF. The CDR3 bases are TGCAGCGTTGAAGCGCAGGGAGGGGCCTACAATGAGCAGTTCTTC.

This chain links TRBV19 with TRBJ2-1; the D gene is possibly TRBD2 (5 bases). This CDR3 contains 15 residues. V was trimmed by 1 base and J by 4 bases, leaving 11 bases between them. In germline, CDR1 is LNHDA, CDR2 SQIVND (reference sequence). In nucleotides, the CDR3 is TGTGCCAGTAGTATAGGGGTAGGAGGTTACAATGAGCAGTTCTTC. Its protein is CASSIGVGGYNEQFF. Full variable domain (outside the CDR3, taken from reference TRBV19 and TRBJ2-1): DGGITQSPKYLFRKEGQNVTLSCEQNLNHDAMYWYRQDPGQGLRLIYYSQIVNDFQKGDIAEGYSVSREKKESFPLTVTSAQKNPTAFYLCASSIGVGGYNEQFFGPGTRLTVL.

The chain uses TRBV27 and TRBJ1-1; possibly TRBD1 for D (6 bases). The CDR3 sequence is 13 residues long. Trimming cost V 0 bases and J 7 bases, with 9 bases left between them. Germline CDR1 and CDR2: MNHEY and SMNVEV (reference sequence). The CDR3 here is CASSLSSTGEAFF. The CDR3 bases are TGTGCCAGCAGTTTATCGTCGACAGGTGAAGCTTTCTTT.

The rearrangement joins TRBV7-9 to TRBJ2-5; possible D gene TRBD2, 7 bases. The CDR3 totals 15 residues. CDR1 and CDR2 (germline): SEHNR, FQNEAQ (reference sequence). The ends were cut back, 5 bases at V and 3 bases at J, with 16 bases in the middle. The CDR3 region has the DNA TGTGCCAGCAGCGGCCGGGGGGCTTTTGAAGAGACCCAGTACTTC. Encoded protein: CASSGRGAFEETQYF.

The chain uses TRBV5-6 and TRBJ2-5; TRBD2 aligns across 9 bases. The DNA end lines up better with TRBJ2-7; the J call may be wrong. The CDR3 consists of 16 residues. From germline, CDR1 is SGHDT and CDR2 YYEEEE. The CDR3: CASSFGLAGPSYEQYF. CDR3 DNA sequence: TGTGCCAGCAGCTTCGGTCTAGCGGGGCCCTCCTACGAGCAGTACTTC.

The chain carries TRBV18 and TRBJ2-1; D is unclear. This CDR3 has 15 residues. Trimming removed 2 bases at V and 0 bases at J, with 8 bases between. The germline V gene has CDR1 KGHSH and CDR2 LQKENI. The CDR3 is CASSPTTSSYNEQFF. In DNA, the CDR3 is TGTGCCAGCTCACCAACTACGAGCTCCTACAATGAGCAGTTCTTC.

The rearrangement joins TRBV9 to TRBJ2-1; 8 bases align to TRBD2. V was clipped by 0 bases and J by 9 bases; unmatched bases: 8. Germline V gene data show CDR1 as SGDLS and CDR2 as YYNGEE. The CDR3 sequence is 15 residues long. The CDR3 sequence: CASSVGPGGPIEQFF. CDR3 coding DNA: TGTGCCAGCAGCGTAGGTCCGGGAGGGCCTATTGAGCAGTTCTTC.

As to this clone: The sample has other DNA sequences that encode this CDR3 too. This CDR3 is CASSLRTGSSYNEQFF. In DNA, the CDR3 is TGTGCCAGCAGCTTAAGGACAGGAAGCTCCTACAATGAGCAGTTCTTC. The chain recombines TRBV7-3 with TRBJ2-1, with TRBD1 matching 7 bases. The CDR3 has 16 residues. V lost 1 base to trimming and J lost 0 bases; unmatched junction nucleotides: 3. From germline, CDR1 is SGHTA and CDR2 FQGTGA.

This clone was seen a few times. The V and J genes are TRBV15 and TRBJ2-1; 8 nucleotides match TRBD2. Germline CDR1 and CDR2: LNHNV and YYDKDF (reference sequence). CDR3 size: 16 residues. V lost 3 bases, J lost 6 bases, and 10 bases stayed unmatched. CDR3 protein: CATSSGPGLESNEQFF. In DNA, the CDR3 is TGTGCCACCAGCAGTGGTCCGGGACTAGAAAGCAATGAGCAGTTCTTC.